The rows below give T cell receptor beta chains drawn from one sample of a study of T cell responses to AZD1222 COVID-19 vaccine. The repertoire was sequenced with immunoSEQ multiplex PCR; TCRdb's copy has only in-frame clones and lacks some. Of fewer than 90,000 clones in the sample, roughly 88% were seen once. Sample: peripheral blood, taken on day 0 of AZD1222 vaccination. These receptors were collected from an adult in good health. The CDR3 runs from the conserved cysteine through the conserved F or W. D genes are given only for firm matches. Size is stated for part of the rows, as once, few or many counts, or as a class when the clone is expanded.

abundance,d_gene,j_gene,v_gene,CDR3nt,CDR3aa
.,TRBD1,TRBJ1-5,TRBV5-4,TGTGCCAGCAGCACCGGGACAGGGTACAATCAGCCCCAGCATTTT,CASSTGTGYNQPQHF
.,.,TRBJ1-4,TRBV19,TGTGCCAGTAGTATAGTGGCGGGAACTAATGAAAAACTGTTTTTT,CASSIVAGTNEKLFF
.,.,TRBJ2-3,TRBV2,TGTGCCAGCAGTGATGAGGGACTCGGCACAGATACGCAGTATTTT,CASSDEGLGTDTQYF
.,.,TRBJ1-5,TRBV24-1,TGTGCCACCAGTGACACCTACGATCAGCCCCAGCATTTT,CATSDTYDQPQHF
.,TRBD1,TRBJ2-1,TRBV6-6,TGTGCCAGCAGTTACTCTGGGGACAGGGGCTCGAATGAGCAGTTCTTC,CASSYSGDRGSNEQFF
once,.,TRBJ1-1,TRBV6-5,TGTGCCAGCAAGGGCAGCCTAACATTGAACACTGAAGCTTTCTTT,CASKGSLTLNTEAFF
.,TRBD2,TRBJ2-2,TRBV6-5,TGTGCCAGCTCAACTAGCGGGTACACCGGGGAGCTGTTTTTT,CASSTSGYTGELFF
.,.,TRBJ1-2,TRBV29-1,TGCAGCGTTGGGAGGGAACCCTATGGCTACACCTTC,CSVGREPYGYTF
.,.,TRBJ1-2,TRBV5-4,TGTGCCAGCAGCGGGACTTCGGGGGCCTATGGCTACACCTTC,CASSGTSGAYGYTF
.,.,TRBJ1-1,TRBV5-1,TGCGCCAGCAGCTTGCAGGGTGCCACTGAAGCTTTCTTT,CASSLQGATEAFF
.,.,TRBJ1-1,TRBV11-2,TGTGCCAGCACCCAAGGGGGGGACACTGAAGCTTTCTTT,CASTQGGDTEAFF
once,TRBD2,TRBJ2-4,TRBV2,TGTGCCAGCAGTGAGATGCGGGGGGGAAAAAACATTCAGTACTTC,CASSEMRGGKNIQYF
.,.,TRBJ1-3,TRBV24-1,TGTGCCACCAGTGAAAGGGTTTTCTCTGGAAACACCATATATTTT,CATSERVFSGNTIYF
.,TRBD1,TRBJ1-3,TRBV29-1,TGCAGCATTAGGGGGCTGGGAGGAAACACCATATATTTT,CSIRGLGGNTIYF
.,.,TRBJ1-3,TRBV6-5,TGTGCCAGCAGTTACGAGGGAGGATTATCTGGAAACACCATATATTTT,CASSYEGGLSGNTIYF
.,.,TRBJ1-1,TRBV19,TGTGCCAGTAGTATCACAGGGCTGAACACTGAAGCTTTCTTT,CASSITGLNTEAFF
few,.,TRBJ1-5,TRBV19,TGTGCCAGTAGTGATACCAGCAATCAGCCCCAGCATTTT,CASSDTSNQPQHF
.,TRBD2,TRBJ2-2,TRBV7-9,TGTGCCAGCAGCTTAGGGGTTAGCGGGACCGGGGAGCTGTTTTTT,CASSLGVSGTGELFF
.,.,TRBJ2-2,TRBV7-9,TGTGCCAGCAGCTTCGCGGGCGGGTGGGTGAACACCGGGGAGCTGTTTTTT,CASSFAGGWVNTGELFF
.,TRBD2,TRBJ2-1,TRBV7-2,TGTGCCAGCAGCCCGACTAGCGGAATTTACAATGAGCAGTTCTTC,CASSPTSGIYNEQFF
.,.,TRBJ2-3,TRBV7-2,TGTGCCAGCAGCCCCCAGGTTGGGGTACGAGATACGCAGTATTTT,CASSPQVGVRDTQYF
.,TRBD2,TRBJ2-1,TRBV20-1,TGCAGTGCTAGTAGAGTGACGGGAGGGGTGGGCAATGAGCAGTTCTTC,CSASRVTGGVGNEQFF
once,.,TRBJ2-1,TRBV6-5,TGTGCCAGCACCTCTCCGGGCGGATACAATGAGCAGTTCTTC,CASTSPGGYNEQFF
.,TRBD1,TRBJ2-3,TRBV30,TGTGCCTGGAGTAGGGGACAGGGGGCAGATACGCAGTATTTT,CAWSRGQGADTQYF
.,TRBD1,TRBJ2-2,TRBV5-4,TGTGCCAGCAGCCGGCCGGGGACAGTGAACACCGGGGAGCTGTTTTTT,CASSRPGTVNTGELFF
.,.,TRBJ1-1,TRBV28,TGTGCCAGCAGACAGAACACTGAAGCTTTCTTT,CASRQNTEAFF
.,.,TRBJ2-6,TRBV18,TGTGCCAGCTCACCACCCGGTTTTAGGACTGGGGCCAACGTCCTGACTTTC,CASSPPGFRTGANVLTF
.,.,TRBJ1-6,TRBV6-4,TGTGCCAGCAGTGTCGCGGGCAGGGATAATTCACCCCTCCACTTT,CASSVAGRDNSPLHF
.,.,TRBJ2-7,TRBV3-1/TRBV3-2,TGTGCCAGCAGCGAAGATCGGGTAGTCAATCGGCAGTACTTC,CASSEDRVVNRQYF
.,TRBD2,TRBJ2-1,TRBV7-3,TGTGCCAGCAGCTTCGGACTAGCGATTGACAATGAGCAGTTCTTC,CASSFGLAIDNEQFF
.,TRBD2,TRBJ2-4,TRBV15,TGTGCCACCAGCACCTATGGGGGACTAGCAATAGCCAAAAACATTCAGTACTTC,CATSTYGGLAIAKNIQYF
.,TRBD1,TRBJ2-2,TRBV19,TGTGCCAGTAGCAGACAGGGGGCTTCGGACACCGGGGAGCTGTTTTTT,CASSRQGASDTGELFF
.,TRBD2,TRBJ2-7,TRBV5-4,TGTGCCAGCAGCTTGGATAACGTCCCGGGGGGGGGAAGGCAGTACTTC,CASSLDNVPGGGRQYF
.,.,TRBJ2-1,TRBV6-5,TGTGCCAGCATGTGGGGCCCCTACAATGAGCAGTTCTTC,CASMWGPYNEQFF
.,TRBD1,TRBJ1-4,TRBV7-2,TGTGCCAGCAGGCCCGGGACAGTCGGTGAAAAACTGTTTTTT,CASRPGTVGEKLFF
.,TRBD1,TRBJ2-7,TRBV13,TGTGCCAGCAGCCATTGGGACAGAACCTACGAGCAGTACTTC,CASSHWDRTYEQYF
.,TRBD2,TRBJ2-1,TRBV4-1,TGCGCCAGCAGCCCGTCAAGCGGGAGCAATGAGCAGTTCTTC,CASSPSSGSNEQFF
.,.,TRBJ2-7,TRBV3-1/TRBV3-2,TGTGCCAGCAGCCAACGATCGGAACGAATGGGGGAGCAGTACTTC,CASSQRSERMGEQYF
.,.,TRBJ2-7,TRBV28,TGTGCCAGCAGTTCCGGAGGACATTCCTATTCCTACGAGCAGTACTTC,CASSSGGHSYSYEQYF
.,.,TRBJ1-6,TRBV6-5,TGTGCCAGCAGTTACTCAAGGGGAGGGGTCTCACCCCTCCACTTT,CASSYSRGGVSPLHF
.,.,TRBJ2-5,TRBV3-1/TRBV3-2,TGTGCCAGCAGCCAAGGTCAGGAGACCCAGTACTTC,CASSQGQETQYF
.,.,TRBJ1-3,TRBV29-1,TGCAGCGTCCGACAGGACTCTGGAAACACCATATATTTT,CSVRQDSGNTIYF
once,.,TRBJ2-1,TRBV7-8,TGTGCCAGCAGCGTGCGGCGGGCGGCTACCTACAATGAGCAGTTCTTC,CASSVRRAATYNEQFF
.,.,TRBJ2-1,TRBV5-1,TGCGCCAGCAGCCCGGACTTAGCGATCTCCTACAATGAGCAGTTCTTC,CASSPDLAISYNEQFF
.,.,TRBJ2-1,TRBV9,TGTGCCAGCAGCGTAGCAACCGGCCTCAATTTCGATGAGCAGTTCTTC,CASSVATGLNFDEQFF
.,.,TRBJ2-6,TRBV6-5,TGTGCCAGCAGGGCGGAAAGCTCTGGGGCCAACGTCCTGACTTTC,CASRAESSGANVLTF
.,.,TRBJ1-5,TRBV4-2,TGTGCCAGCAGCCGGGAGGCTAGCAATCAGCCCCAGCATTTT,CASSREASNQPQHF
.,TRBD1,TRBJ1-2,TRBV28,TGTGCCAGCAGTTTAGGGACAGGGAACTATGGCTACACCTTC,CASSLGTGNYGYTF
.,.,TRBJ1-5,TRBV5-8,TGTGCCAGCATCCAAAGGGGACGGATCTTTGATCAGCCCCAGCATTTT,CASIQRGRIFDQPQHF
few,.,TRBJ1-6,TRBV27,TGTGCCAGCAGTTATCGGCAGAATAATTCACCCCTCCACTTT,CASSYRQNNSPLHF
.,.,TRBJ1-1,TRBV12-3/TRBV12-4,TGTGCCAGCAGCCTACAAGTCACTGAAGCTTTCTTT,CASSLQVTEAFF
.,.,TRBJ1-6,TRBV3-1/TRBV3-2,TGTGCCAGCAGCCCCGGCCGATCCCTCCACTTT,CASSPGRSLHF